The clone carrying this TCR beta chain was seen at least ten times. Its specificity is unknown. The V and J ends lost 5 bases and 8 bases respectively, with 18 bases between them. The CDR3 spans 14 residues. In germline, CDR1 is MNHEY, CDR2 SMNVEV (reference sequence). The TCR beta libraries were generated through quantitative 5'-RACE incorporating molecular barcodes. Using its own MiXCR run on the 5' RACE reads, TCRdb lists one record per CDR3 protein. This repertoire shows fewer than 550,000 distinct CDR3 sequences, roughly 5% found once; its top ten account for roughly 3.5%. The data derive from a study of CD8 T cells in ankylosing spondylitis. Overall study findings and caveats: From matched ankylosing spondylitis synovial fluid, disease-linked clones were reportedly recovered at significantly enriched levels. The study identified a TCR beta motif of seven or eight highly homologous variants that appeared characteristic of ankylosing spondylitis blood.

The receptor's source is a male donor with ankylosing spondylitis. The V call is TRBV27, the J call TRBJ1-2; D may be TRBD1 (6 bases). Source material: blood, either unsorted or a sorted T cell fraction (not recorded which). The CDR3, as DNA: TGTGCCAGCAGTGTTCGACAGGCAGCACGAGGCTACACCTTC. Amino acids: CASSVRQAARGYTF.